The 24 T cell receptor beta chains below come from one sample, sequenced in a study of blood T cell repertoires in COVID-19. Using immunoSEQ multiplex PCR, the repertoire was profiled, and TCRdb retains in-frame clones only, with some absent. The repertoire has 270,000 or so clones, around nine tenths of them found once; the top ten carry just under 9%. Material: peripheral blood. Every receptor here comes from a man aged 35 to 55 with active or convalescent COVID-19.

This clone was counted a few times. This chain joins TRBV9 and TRBJ2-1, with D possibly matching TRBD1 (5 bases). Germline V gene sequence: CDR1 SGDLS, CDR2 YYNGEE. The V end lost 0 bases, the J end lost 4 bases, and 8 bases lay between the germline ends. The CDR3 runs to 14 residues. The CDR3 sequence: CASSVAGSYNEQFF. CDR3 DNA sequence: TGTGCCAGCAGCGTAGCAGGGTCATACAATGAGCAGTTCTTC.

The rearrangement uses TRBV21-1 and TRBJ1-1; TRBD1, the table's D call, lacks a check against the DNA. TRBV21-1 is a recognized pseudogene. The CDR3 spans 19 residues. In DNA form, the CDR3 reads TGTGCCAGCAGCAAAGAAGGGGCCACGAGATTTAGCTCCCACACTGAAGCTTTCTTT. It encodes CASSKEGATRFSSHTEAFF.

The rearrangement uses TRBV19 and TRBJ2-7; maybe TRBD1 (7 bases). The CDR3 consists of 18 residues. The ends were cut back, 6 bases at V and 0 bases at J, with 24 bases in the middle. Germline lookup yields CDR1 LNHDA and CDR2 SQIVND (reference sequence). The CDR3: CASRDGEVWDSRSYEQYF. Here the CDR3 DNA reads TGTGCCAGTAGGGATGGGGAGGTTTGGGACAGCCGCTCCTACGAGCAGTACTTC.

CDR3 coding DNA: TGTGCCACCAGTGGGGGCGGGACGTCCTACAATGAGCAGTTCTTC. Its translation is CATSGGGTSYNEQFF. The chain links TRBV24-1 to TRBJ2-1, with D possibly TRBD2 on 6 matching bases. The ends were cut back, 5 bases at V and 1 base at J, with 11 bases in the middle. The CDR3 sequence is 15 residues long. Germline CDR1 and CDR2: KGHDR and SFDVKD.

The V gene is TRBV5-5, the J gene TRBJ1-3; D is possibly TRBD1 (6 bases). Trimming took 4 bases from V and 0 from J, leaving 11 bases between them. The CDR3 has 15 amino acids. Per germline, CDR1 SGHKS and CDR2 YYEKEE (reference sequence). The CDR3 DNA is TGTGCCAGCAGCACCCAGGGGAGCTCTGGAAACACCATATATTTT. It yields the protein CASSTQGSSGNTIYF.

The chain recombines TRBV19 with TRBJ2-7; perhaps TRBD2 as D (7 bases). Germline CDR1 reads LNHDA; CDR2 reads SQIVND (reference sequence). This CDR3 comprises 13 residues. Trimming removed 4 bases at V and 6 bases at J, with 13 bases between. CDR3 sequence (DNA): TGTGCCAGTAGTACGCACAGGGAGGGCGAGCAGTACTTC. Its translation: CASSTHREGEQYF. The full variable domain, in which reference TRBV19 and TRBJ2-7 provide the parts outside the CDR3, is DGGITQSPKYLFRKEGQNVTLSCEQNLNHDAMYWYRQDPGQGLRLIYYSQIVNDFQKGDIAEGYSVSREKKESFPLTVTSAQKNPTAFYLCASSTHREGEQYFGPGTRLTVT.

The chain uses TRBV3-1 (or the pseudogene TRBV3-2) and TRBJ2-3, with TRBD2 identical over 9 bases. The CDR3 is 15 residues long. CDR1 is LGHDT and CDR2 is YNNKEL in the germline V gene (reference sequence). The junction had 0 bases not matched to a gene; V was cut back by 1 base and J by 1 base. CDR3 in DNA: TGTGCCAGCAGCCAAGGGACTAGCGGCACAGATACGCAGTATTTT. Its protein is CASSQGTSGTDTQYF.

With respect to this clone: This sequence may be a read error, since a much larger clone differs from it by one base. The same CDR3 arises from other DNA sequences in this sample as well. The chain employs TRBV7-9 and TRBJ1-1, with D perhaps TRBD1 (6 bases). This CDR3 has 13 residues. Germline CDR1 is SEHNR and CDR2 is FQNEAQ (reference sequence). The ends were cut back, 5 bases at V and 1 base at J, with 8 bases in the middle. CDR3 sequence (DNA): TGTGCCAGCAGCCTGACAGGGAACACTGAAGCTTTCTTT. This sequence encodes CASSLTGNTEAFF.

The table lists this clone with a count of one. This chain links TRBV5-1 with TRBJ2-1; TRBD2 matches 11 bases. The CDR3 is 16 residues long. CDR1 and CDR2 from the germline V gene are SGHRS and YFSETQ. Trimming cost V 4 bases and J 4 bases; bases outside gene matches: 7. The CDR3 is CASSPWSSGGYNEQFF. In nucleotides, the CDR3 is TGCGCCAGCAGCCCCTGGTCTAGCGGGGGGTACAATGAGCAGTTCTTC. The full variable domain, in which reference TRBV5-1 and TRBJ2-1 provide the parts outside the CDR3, is KAGVTQTPRYLIKTRGQQVTLSCSPISGHRSVSWYQQTPGQGLQFLFEYFSETQRNKGNFPGRFSGRQFSNSRSEMNVSTLELGDSALYLCASSPWSSGGYNEQFFGPGTRLTVL.

The chain is built from TRBV6-2 or TRBV6-3 and TRBJ2-7; 8 positions match TRBD2. There are 14 residues in the CDR3. With 5 bases clipped from V and 3 bases from J, the junction kept 6 bases outside the gene matches. CDR1 MNHEY and CDR2 SVGEGT come from the germline V gene. DNA of the CDR3: TGTGCCAGCAGTGCGAGCGGGAGAGGCTACGAGCAGTACTTC. It yields the protein CASSASGRGYEQYF.

This chain uses TRBV4-1 with TRBJ2-1; TRBD1 matches 9 bases. Trimming took 1 base from V and 2 from J; bases not matched to a gene: 3. The CDR3 spans 16 residues. CDR1 MGHRA and CDR2 YSYEKL come from the germline V gene. The CDR3 DNA sequence: TGCGCCAGCAGCCAAGCCGGGACAGGGACCTACAATGAGCAGTTCTTC. Amino acids: CASSQAGTGTYNEQFF.

The chain employs TRBV23-1 and TRBJ2-7, with D perhaps matching TRBD1 (5 bases). TRBV23-1 is filed as an ORF, its function uncertain. Trimming left V 0 bases short and J 0 bases short, with 15 bases between. The CDR3 extends over 17 amino acids. The CDR3 bases are TGCGCCAGCAGTCAATCTCCCCCACAGGACCTCTCCTACGAGCAGTACTTC. It codes for CASSQSPPQDLSYEQYF.

V is TRBV2 and J is TRBJ2-1; no reliable D call. Trimming left V 1 base short and J 9 bases short, with 13 bases between. This CDR3 has 14 amino acids. Germline V CDR1 and CDR2: SNHLY, FYNNEI. CDR3 residues: CASSEESSTREQFF. The CDR3 coding sequence is TGTGCCAGCAGTGAAGAAAGTAGCACTCGTGAGCAGTTCTTC.

The J gene is TRBJ2-3, the V gene TRBV10-3; D gene ambiguous. CDR1 is ENHRY and CDR2 is SYGVKD in the germline V gene. This CDR3 has 15 residues. Trimming removed 9 bases at V and 2 bases at J, with 18 bases between. In DNA, the CDR3 is TGTGCCATGGCCCCACAAATTACCCTCACAGATACGCAGTATTTT. It encodes CAMAPQITLTDTQYF.

This chain uses TRBV5-4 with TRBJ2-5; TRBD2 aligns across 13 bases. Germline assignment: CDR1 SGHNT and CDR2 YYREEE (reference sequence). Trimming took 0 bases from V and 5 from J; bases not matched to a gene: 7. This CDR3 spans 17 amino acids. The DNA of the CDR3 is TGTGCCAGCAGCTTGGGTACTAGCGGGAGGGCCGGGGAGACCCAGTACTTC. Amino acids: CASSLGTSGRAGETQYF.

The CDR3 loop is CASSLAGVNTGELFF. In DNA form, the CDR3 reads TGTGCCAGCAGTCTAGCGGGAGTAAACACCGGGGAGCTGTTTTTT. V is TRBV27 and J is TRBJ2-2, with 10 nucleotides matching TRBD2. The CDR3 loop spans 15 amino acids. V shed 5 bases, J shed 2 bases, and the junction held 2 bases outside the gene matches. Germline-derived CDR1 and CDR2 are MNHEY and SMNVEV (reference sequence).

The rearrangement uses TRBV19 and TRBJ1-1; 12 positions agree with TRBD1. Germline trimming cut 6 bases from V and 4 bases from J; bases unmatched to any gene: 6. The CDR3 runs 15 residues. CDR1 and CDR2 from the germline V gene are LNHDA and SQIVND (reference sequence). The chain's CDR3 is CASRFGTGGVTEAFF. Written as DNA, the CDR3 is TGTGCCAGTAGATTCGGGACAGGGGGCGTCACTGAAGCTTTCTTT.

In this sample, this clone turned up once. This sequence joins TRBV5-5 and TRBJ2-1, with 12 bases identical to TRBD1. The CDR3 has 15 residues. The germline V gene encodes CDR1 SGHKS and CDR2 YYEKEE (reference sequence). V dropped 4 bases and J dropped 8; count of bases not matched to a gene: 7. The CDR3: CASSQGQGALYEQFF. CDR3 nucleotide sequence: TGTGCCAGCAGCCAGGGACAGGGGGCTTTGTATGAGCAGTTCTTC.

This clone has just a few counts. This sequence joins TRBV28 and TRBJ1-5; tentatively, D is TRBD1 (5 bases). The CDR3 totals 14 residues. Trimming took 2 bases from V and 7 from J, leaving 12 bases between them. Germline V lookup: CDR1 MDHEN, CDR2 SYDVKM. For the CDR3, the DNA is TGTGCCAGCAGTTTAGGGGGGGGTAAACAGCCCCAGCATTTT. This translates into CASSLGGGKQPQHF.

The chain recombines TRBV24-1 with TRBJ2-2; a possible D gene is TRBD1 (5 bases). Germline CDR1 KGHDR, CDR2 SFDVKD. V gave up 0 bases and J gave up 4 bases, with 8 bases separating them. The CDR3 has 15 residues. The CDR3 protein is CATSDLGHPTGELFF. CDR3 DNA: TGTGCCACCAGTGATTTGGGACACCCCACCGGGGAGCTGTTTTTT.

The chain uses TRBV6-6 and TRBJ1-2; TRBD1 aligns across 7 bases. J was trimmed by 4 bases and V by 8 bases; bases with no gene match: 7. The CDR3 consists of 13 residues. CDR1 and CDR2 from the germline V gene are MNHNY and SVGAGI (reference sequence). CDR3 sequence reads: CASLRTGSYGYTF. The CDR3 nucleotides are TGTGCCAGCCTAAGGACAGGAAGCTATGGCTACACCTTC.

The J gene is TRBJ2-3, the V gene TRBV7-2, with 13 bases identical to TRBD2. Trimming took 5 bases from V and 1 from J; bases not matched to a gene: 6. Germline V gene sequence: CDR1 SGHTA, CDR2 FQGNSA. The CDR3 has 17 residues. The CDR3 region has the DNA TGTGCCAGCAGCCTTCAAGGGACTAGCGGGGGCACAGATACGCAGTATTTT. Its translation: CASSLQGTSGGTDTQYF.

Turning to this clone: The germline gene is not matched at one end of the junction; a read error may be the cause. This chain links TRBV2 with TRBJ2-7; D might be TRBD2 (5 bases). CDR1 and CDR2 from the germline V gene are SNHLY and FYNNEI. The CDR3 covers 9 residues. The CDR3 sequence: CASSPGVAF. The CDR3 bases are TGTGCCAGCAGCCCCGGGGTTGCCTTC. The whole variable domain, filled in from reference TRBV2 and TRBJ2-7, reads EPEVTQTPSHQVTQMGQEVILRCVPISNHLYFYWYRQILGQKVEFLVSFYNNEISEKSEIFDDQFSVERPDGSNFTLKIRSTKLEDSAMYFCASSPGVAFGPGTRLTVT.

This chain joins TRBV27 and TRBJ2-2, with a weak D call TRBD1 (6 bases). The CDR3 extends over 17 amino acids. The V end lost 5 bases, the J end lost 0 bases, and 16 bases lay between the germline ends. CDR1 is MNHEY, CDR2 SMNVEV, per germline (reference sequence). CDR3 amino acids: CASSRVGQGTNTGELFF. DNA of the CDR3: TGTGCCAGCAGTAGAGTGGGGCAGGGGACGAACACCGGGGAGCTGTTTTTT.